Listed below are T cell receptor beta chains from one sample, sequenced in a study of shared clonotypes between healthy human individuals. Generated by immunoSEQ multiplex PCR, the TCRdb table keeps only in-frame clones and is missing some. The data contain hundreds of thousands of clones, roughly 84% of them seen just once; the ten biggest clones take up 15% to 20%. Sequences were obtained from memory CD8+ T cells sorted from blood. These receptors came from a man aged 18 to 29 in good health. Each CDR3 is given with its conserved first and last residue. D genes are given only for firm matches. Rows may omit the clone size; those that give it use once, few, many or a size class.

abundance: .
d_gene: TRBD1
j_gene: TRBJ1-2
v_gene: TRBV5-4
CDR3nt: TGTGCCAGCAGCTTGGCTGGAGGGGGCGAGTATGGCTACACCTTC
CDR3aa: CASSLAGGGEYGYTF

abundance: once
d_gene: .
j_gene: TRBJ1-6
v_gene: TRBV28
CDR3nt: TGTGCCAGCAGGGACGCAGGGAGCTCCTATAATTCACCCCTCCACTTT
CDR3aa: CASRDAGSSYNSPLHF

abundance: .
d_gene: .
j_gene: TRBJ2-7
v_gene: TRBV4-3
CDR3nt: TGCGCCAGCAGCCAAAACCGGGACCTATTTATAGAGCAGTACTTC
CDR3aa: CASSQNRDLFIEQYF

abundance: .
d_gene: TRBD1
j_gene: TRBJ1-6
v_gene: TRBV15
CDR3nt: TGTGCCACCAGCAGCCTGACAGGGCTGGGTTCACCCCTCCACTTT
CDR3aa: CATSSLTGLGSPLHF

abundance: .
d_gene: .
j_gene: TRBJ2-4
v_gene: TRBV27
CDR3nt: TGTGCCAGCAGTTTAGGCTATCAGAGGGCCAAAAACATTCAGTACTTC
CDR3aa: CASSLGYQRAKNIQYF

abundance: .
d_gene: TRBD1
j_gene: TRBJ2-1
v_gene: TRBV5-6
CDR3nt: TGTGCCAGCGCCCTACAGGGGCCGGGGGAGCAGTTCTTC
CDR3aa: CASALQGPGEQFF

abundance: many
d_gene: .
j_gene: TRBJ2-3
v_gene: TRBV4-1
CDR3nt: TGCGCCAGCAGCCGCGCGGGACAGTCTCGCACAGATACGCAGTATTTT
CDR3aa: CASSRAGQSRTDTQYF

abundance: .
d_gene: TRBD1
j_gene: TRBJ2-7
v_gene: TRBV6-5
CDR3nt: TGTGCCAGCACCTACTCCGGGACAGGGGGCCAAGAGCAGTACTTC
CDR3aa: CASTYSGTGGQEQYF

abundance: .
d_gene: .
j_gene: TRBJ2-7
v_gene: TRBV27
CDR3nt: TGTGCCAGCAGTTTGGCCCAGGGTTACGAGCAGTACTTC
CDR3aa: CASSLAQGYEQYF

abundance: .
d_gene: TRBD2
j_gene: TRBJ2-3
v_gene: TRBV27
CDR3nt: TGTGCCAGCAGTTTAGGTGCGGGAGGGCCCACGTCCACAGATACGCAGTATTTT
CDR3aa: CASSLGAGGPTSTDTQYF

abundance: .
d_gene: .
j_gene: TRBJ1-5
v_gene: TRBV2
CDR3nt: TGTGCCAGCAGTGCCGATGCGGGGAAGTCGGAGCCCCAGCATTTT
CDR3aa: CASSADAGKSEPQHF

abundance: .
d_gene: TRBD2
j_gene: TRBJ2-1
v_gene: TRBV27
CDR3nt: TGTGCCAGCGGTCCCCGGACTAGCGACGTCTTCGACATTTATGAGCAGTTCTTC
CDR3aa: CASGPRTSDVFDIYEQFF

abundance: .
d_gene: .
j_gene: TRBJ2-5
v_gene: TRBV27
CDR3nt: TGTGCCAGCAGTTTATCGACGGGGGTGCAAGAGACCCAGTACTTC
CDR3aa: CASSLSTGVQETQYF

abundance: .
d_gene: TRBD2
j_gene: TRBJ2-1
v_gene: TRBV11-2
CDR3nt: TGTGCCAGCAGCTTAGCCCTAGCGGGAGGAAATGAGCAGTTCTTC
CDR3aa: CASSLALAGGNEQFF

abundance: .
d_gene: TRBD1
j_gene: TRBJ2-1
v_gene: TRBV29-1
CDR3nt: TGCAGCGTTGATCAACTGGGACAGTTCCATGAGCAGTTCTTC
CDR3aa: CSVDQLGQFHEQFF

abundance: .
d_gene: .
j_gene: TRBJ1-1
v_gene: TRBV10-2
CDR3nt: TGCGCCAGCAGTGAGCCCCGAGAGGAAGGACGAACTGAAGCTTTCTTT
CDR3aa: CASSEPREEGRTEAFF

abundance: .
d_gene: .
j_gene: TRBJ1-6
v_gene: TRBV10-3
CDR3nt: TGTGCCATTTCGTCTCCGGCAGGGGATTCACCCCTCCACTTT
CDR3aa: CAISSPAGDSPLHF